What follows describes a single T cell receptor (beta chain). The data were taken from a study of blood T cell repertoires in COVID-19. About the research overall: Italy, Spain and the United States were the sources of the convalescent and acute COVID-19 samples. In each case, the material was cDNA or gDNA derived from T cells, B-cell-depleted T cells, or PBMCs.

The CDR3 is 15 residues long. Germline CDR1 and CDR2: SNHLY and FYNNEI. With 3 bases removed from V and 9 bases from J, the gap between germline ends came to 18 bases. Per the original methods: The assay estimated nucleated cells by amplifying reference gene primers. TCRdb's copy holds only in-frame clones and misses some; the assay was immunoSEQ multiplex PCR. The V and J calls and the clone size are those of that table, but D and trimming were determined from the DNA. Counted here are around 380,000 clones, roughly 80% occurring once; the ten biggest clones make up 1.1%. This sequence originates from a human donor with acute or convalescent COVID-19. The donor label of this sample is uncertain. The source material was peripheral blood. The chain joins TRBV2 to TRBJ2-1; a possible D gene is TRBD1 (6 bases). This CDR3 is CASSDPGHGWSEQFF. The CDR3 DNA sequence: TGTGCCAGCAGTGATCCGGGACACGGATGGAGTGAGCAGTTCTTC.